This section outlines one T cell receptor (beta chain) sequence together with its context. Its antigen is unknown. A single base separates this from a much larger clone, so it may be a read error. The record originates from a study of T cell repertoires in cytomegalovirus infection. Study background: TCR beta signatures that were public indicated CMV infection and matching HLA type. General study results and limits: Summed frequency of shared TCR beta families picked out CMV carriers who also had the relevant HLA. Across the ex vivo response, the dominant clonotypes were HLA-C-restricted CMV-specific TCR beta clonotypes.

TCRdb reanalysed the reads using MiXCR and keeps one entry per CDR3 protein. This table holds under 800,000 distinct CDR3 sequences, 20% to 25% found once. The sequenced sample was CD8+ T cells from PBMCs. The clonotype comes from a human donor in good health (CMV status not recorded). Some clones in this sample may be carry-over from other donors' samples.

CDR3 amino acids: CASSLTTRAGGELFF. Written as DNA, the CDR3 is TGTGCCAGCAGCTTAACCACGAGGGCTGGCGGGGAGCTGTTTTTT. The chain joins TRBV7-6 to TRBJ2-2; TRBD2 might be the D (5 bases). The CDR3 consists of 15 residues. CDR1 is SGHVS, CDR2 FNYEAQ, per germline. V shed 2 bases and J shed 7 bases, with 14 bases lying between them.